These 22 T cell receptor beta chains came from one sample sequenced in a study of PD-1 blockade in classical Hodgkin lymphoma. Each patient's relapse followed autologous stem cell transplantation, and brentuximab vedotin exposure varied. Sequenced by immunoSEQ multiplex PCR; TCRdb stores in-frame clones only, minus some. The sample holds roughly 23,000 clones, about 71% seen once. The material sequenced was peripheral blood mononuclear cells (PBMCs), taken at baseline. Every receptor here comes from a human donor with classical Hodgkin lymphoma.

The chain links TRBV5-1 to TRBJ2-7; D not certain. V gave up 3 bases and J gave up 2 bases, with 9 bases separating them. The CDR3 runs to 13 residues. CDR1 is SGHRS and CDR2 is YFSETQ in the germline V gene. This CDR3 reads CASSSHGTYEQYF. CDR3 nucleotides: TGCGCCAGCAGCTCACATGGGACCTACGAGCAGTACTTC. The variable domain in full, with the rest retrieved from reference TRBV5-1 and TRBJ2-7, is KAGVTQTPRYLIKTRGQQVTLSCSPISGHRSVSWYQQTPGQGLQFLFEYFSETQRNKGNFPGRFSGRQFSNSRSEMNVSTLELGDSALYLCASSSHGTYEQYFGPGTRLTVT.

The gene calls are TRBV7-2 and TRBJ2-1; the D gene is possibly TRBD1 (5 bases). This CDR3 contains 15 residues. Germline V gene sequence: CDR1 SGHTA, CDR2 FQGNSA. The ends were cut back, 3 bases at V and 6 bases at J, with 15 bases in the middle. The DNA of the CDR3 is TGTGCCAGCAGCTTGTTCGGGCAGGGCGGCAATGAGCAGTTCTTC. This gives the protein CASSLFGQGGNEQFF.

The chain couples TRBV19 to TRBJ1-3; D remains ambiguous. Germline lookup yields CDR1 LNHDA and CDR2 SQIVND (reference sequence). The germline V and J ends were trimmed by 5 bases and 0 bases, with 11 bases remaining between them. The CDR3 consists of 15 residues. CDR3 in amino acids: CASSFLGFSGNTIYF. In DNA form, the CDR3 reads TGTGCCAGTAGTTTTTTGGGGTTCTCTGGAAACACCATATATTTT.

CDR3 in DNA: TGCGCCAGCAGCTTGGGAGGACTAGCGGGGGTTTACTACGAGCAGTACTTC. It is translated as CASSLGGLAGVYYEQYF. This rearrangement joins TRBV5-1 to TRBJ2-7, with 13 bases identical to TRBD2. The germline CDR1 and CDR2 sequences are SGHRS and YFSETQ. The ends lost 0 bases at V and 3 bases at J; junction bases unmatched: 6. This CDR3 region has 17 residues.

V and J are TRBV18 and TRBJ1-5, with 7 bases that match TRBD1. CDR1 is KGHSH, CDR2 LQKENI, per germline. V shed 3 bases, J shed 6 bases, and the junction held 8 bases outside the gene matches. The CDR3 contains 15 residues. The DNA of the CDR3 is TGTGCCAGCTCACCTAATGACAGGGCCGGTCAGCCCCAGCATTTT. Protein product: CASSPNDRAGQPQHF.

The V and J genes are TRBV6-5 and TRBJ2-1; TRBD1 matches at 11 bases. CDR3 length: 14 amino acids. Looked up from germline, CDR1 is MNHEY and CDR2 is SVGAGI. V shed 6 bases and J 6 bases; nucleotides not matched to a gene: 4. DNA of the CDR3: TGTGCCAGCAGACCAGGACAGGGGGCCAATGAGCAGTTCTTC. It yields the protein CASRPGQGANEQFF.

V and J are TRBV28 and TRBJ2-6, with D possibly being TRBD1 (6 bases). CDR1 is MDHEN, CDR2 SYDVKM, per germline. CDR3 length: 18 residues. The V gene lost 1 base and the J gene lost 0 bases, with 13 bases spanning the gap. The CDR3 DNA is TGTGCCAGCAGTTTATTCAAGGGACAAAGCTCTGGGGCCAACGTCCTGACTTTC. Amino acids: CASSLFKGQSSGANVLTF.

This chain connects TRBV6-1 to TRBJ1-6; 7 bases match TRBD1. This CDR3 contains 15 residues. Germline V gives CDR1 MNHNS, CDR2 SASEGT. V shed 8 bases and J 8 bases; nucleotides not matched to a gene: 12. The DNA of the CDR3 is TGTGCCAGCGGGGCACAGGGAGGGGGCCATTCACCCCTCCACTTT. This gives the protein CASGAQGGGHSPLHF.

The chain links TRBV7-8 to TRBJ2-7; weak D call: TRBD1 (5 bases). The V and J ends lost 1 base and 6 bases respectively, with 7 bases between them. CDR1 SGHVS and CDR2 FQNEAQ come from the germline V gene. This CDR3 is built from 12 residues. The DNA for the CDR3 is TGTGCCAGCAGCTTAGGGGGCGGCGAGCAGTACTTC. It translates to CASSLGGGEQYF.

By share, this clone ranks as medium-sized. The sample has other DNA sequences that encode this CDR3 too. The rearrangement links TRBV14 to TRBJ1-1; 8 nucleotides align to TRBD1. The CDR3 consists of 14 residues. The germline V gene encodes CDR1 SGHDN and CDR2 FVKESK. V dropped 4 bases and J dropped 3; count of bases not matched to a gene: 4. CDR3 DNA sequence: TGTGCCAGCAGCCCGGACAGGGAGGACACTGAAGCTTTCTTT. Translating it yields CASSPDREDTEAFF.

The chain carries TRBV5-1 and TRBJ1-2; D not certain. With 1 base removed from V and 6 bases from J, the gap between germline ends came to 13 bases. There are 14 residues in the CDR3. Germline-derived CDR1 and CDR2 are SGHRS and YFSETQ. CDR3 coding DNA: TGCGCCAGCAGCTTGACGTGGGCAGATCATGGCTACACCTTC. Translating gives CASSLTWADHGYTF.

The chain is built from TRBV5-5 and TRBJ1-2; no definite D call. The germline CDR1 and CDR2 sequences are SGHKS and YYEKEE (reference sequence). The V end was cut by 2 bases, the J end by 8 bases, with 22 bases between. The CDR3 sequence is 16 residues long. The CDR3 loop reads CASSLSQTPTRRGYTF. The CDR3 DNA follows: TGTGCCAGCAGCTTATCTCAAACCCCCACAAGGAGAGGCTACACCTTC. Full variable domain (outside the CDR3, taken from reference TRBV5-5 and TRBJ1-2): DAGVTQSPTHLIKTRGQQVTLRCSPISGHKSVSWYQQVLGQGPQFIFQYYEKEERGRGNFPDRFSARQFPNYSSELNVNALLLGDSALYLCASSLSQTPTRRGYTFGSGTRLTVV.

A remark on this clone: The junction departs from the called germline gene at one end, perhaps through a read error. V is TRBV5-1 and J is TRBJ1-2, with 7 bases fitting TRBD1. The CDR3 spans 15 residues. Per the germline V gene, CDR1 is SGHRS and CDR2 is YFSETQ. CDR3 DNA sequence: TGCGCCAGCAGCCAAGGAGGGGGCCAGGGTGACGGTAGGGCCTTC. Its translation: CASSQGGGQGDGRAF.

This clone occurred a few times. This chain uses TRBV18 with TRBJ2-2; D ambiguous. V was trimmed by 6 bases and J by 8 bases, leaving 16 bases between them. The CDR3 extends over 14 amino acids. Germline assignment: CDR1 KGHSH and CDR2 LQKENI. The CDR3 nucleotides are TGTGCCAGCTCGTACAAAGCCGTTGGAGGGGAGCTGTTTTTT. This gives the protein CASSYKAVGGELFF.

CDR3 loop: CASSTGTIAFDQPQHF. DNA for the CDR3: TGTGCCAGCAGCACCGGGACCATTGCGTTCGATCAGCCCCAGCATTTT. The chain has TRBV7-8 and TRBJ1-5, with D possibly being TRBD1 (5 bases). The germline V and J ends were trimmed by 5 bases and 5 bases, with 19 bases remaining between them. CDR1 is SGHVS, CDR2 FQNEAQ, per germline. The CDR3 is 16 residues long. Complete variable domain (other parts from reference TRBV7-8 and TRBJ1-5): GAGVSQSPRYKVAKRGQDVALRCDPISGHVSLFWYQQALGQGPEFLTYFQNEAQLDKSGLPSDRFFAERPEGSVSTLKIQRTQQEDSAVYLCASSTGTIAFDQPQHFGDGTRLSIL.

This chain connects TRBV4-3 to TRBJ2-4; possibly TRBD2 for D (7 bases). This CDR3 comprises 17 residues. V lost 0 bases and J lost 8, with 20 bases in between. Germline lookup yields CDR1 LGHNA and CDR2 YSLEER. The CDR3 DNA sequence: TGCGCCAGCAGCCAAGATTTACGGGGGGCCCTTTTGGACATTCAGTACTTC. Encoded protein: CASSQDLRGALLDIQYF.

The rearrangement uses TRBV5-4 and TRBJ1-5; no reliable D call. The CDR3 spans 14 residues. The V and J ends lost 0 bases and 4 bases respectively, with 8 bases between them. Germline loops: CDR1 SGHNT, CDR2 YYREEE (reference sequence). The CDR3 here is CASSLAGSNQPQHF. The CDR3 coding sequence is TGTGCCAGCAGCTTGGCCGGAAGTAATCAGCCCCAGCATTTT.

The rearrangement joins TRBV7-2 to TRBJ1-1; no definite D call. This CDR3 has 13 residues. The V and J ends lost 1 base and 3 bases respectively, with 6 bases between them. The germline V gene has CDR1 SGHTA and CDR2 FQGNSA. CDR3 nucleotide sequence: TGTGCCAGCAGCTTAGTGTGGGACACTGAAGCTTTCTTT. Translating it yields CASSLVWDTEAFF.

This clone was observed a few times. Here the CDR3 reads CASSESGGGYTF. CDR3 nucleotides: TGTGCCAGCAGTGAATCAGGGGGTGGCTACACCTTC. The chain links TRBV2 to TRBJ1-2, with TRBD1 identical over 7 bases. Germline CDR1 reads SNHLY; CDR2 reads FYNNEI. The CDR3 extends over 12 amino acids. J gave up 7 bases and V 2 bases, and 1 base lay outside the gene matches. Full variable domain (outside the CDR3, taken from reference TRBV2 and TRBJ1-2): EPEVTQTPSHQVTQMGQEVILRCVPISNHLYFYWYRQILGQKVEFLVSFYNNEISEKSEIFDDQFSVERPDGSNFTLKIRSTKLEDSAMYFCASSESGGGYTFGSGTRLTVV.

The gene calls are TRBV9 and TRBJ1-2; D call uncertain. The V gene lost 4 bases and the J gene lost 6 bases, with 7 bases spanning the gap. This CDR3 is built from 11 residues. Germline CDR1 reads SGDLS; CDR2 reads YYNGEE. CDR3 loop: CASSWGNGYTF. The CDR3 DNA follows: TGTGCCAGCAGCTGGGGTAATGGCTACACCTTC.

The V call is TRBV19, the J call TRBJ2-5; perhaps TRBD2 as D (6 bases). The DNA end favors TRBJ2-7, so the J call may be wrong. The CDR3 has 12 residues. The germline V gene encodes CDR1 LNHDA and CDR2 SQIVND (reference sequence). CDR3 bases: TGTGCCACTAGCGTCTCCTCCTACGAGCAGTACTTC. The encoded protein is CATSVSSYEQYF.

The chain carries TRBV28 and TRBJ1-2, with TRBD1 identical over 7 bases. V lost 7 bases to trimming and J lost 10 bases; unmatched junction nucleotides: 15. Germline assignment: CDR1 MDHEN and CDR2 SYDVKM. The CDR3 totals 14 residues. Written as DNA, the CDR3 is TGTGCCAGCAACTCAGGGGGAAGGGGAGCCTACTACACCTTC. Its translation: CASNSGGRGAYYTF.